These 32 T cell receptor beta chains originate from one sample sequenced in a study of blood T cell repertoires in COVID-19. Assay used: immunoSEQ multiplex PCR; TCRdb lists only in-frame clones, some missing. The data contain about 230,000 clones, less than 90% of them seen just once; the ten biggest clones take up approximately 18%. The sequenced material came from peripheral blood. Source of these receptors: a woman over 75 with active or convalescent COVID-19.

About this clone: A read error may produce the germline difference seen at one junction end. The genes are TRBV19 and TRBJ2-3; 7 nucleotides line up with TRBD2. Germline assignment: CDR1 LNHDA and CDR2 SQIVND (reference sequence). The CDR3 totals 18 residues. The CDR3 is CASSIAPRGSGKTDKQYF. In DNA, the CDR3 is TGTGCCAGTAGTATAGCCCCCCGGGGGAGCGGGAAAACAGATAAGCAGTATTTT. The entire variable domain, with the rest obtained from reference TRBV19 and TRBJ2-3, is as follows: DGGITQSPKYLFRKEGQNVTLSCEQNLNHDAMYWYRQDPGQGLRLIYYSQIVNDFQKGDIAEGYSVSREKKESFPLTVTSAQKNPTAFYLCASSIAPRGSGKTDKQYFGPGTRLTVL.

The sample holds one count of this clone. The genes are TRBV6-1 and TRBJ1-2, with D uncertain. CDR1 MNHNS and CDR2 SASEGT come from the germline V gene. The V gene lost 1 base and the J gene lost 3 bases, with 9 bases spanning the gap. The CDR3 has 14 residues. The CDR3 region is CASSEGSGYYGYTF. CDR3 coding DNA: TGTGCCAGCAGTGAAGGGTCGGGGTACTATGGCTACACCTTC.

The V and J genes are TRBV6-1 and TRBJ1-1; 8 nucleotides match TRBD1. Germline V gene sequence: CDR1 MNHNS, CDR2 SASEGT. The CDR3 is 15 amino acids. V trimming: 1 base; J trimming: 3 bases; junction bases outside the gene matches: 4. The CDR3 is CASSEEDRAYTEAFF. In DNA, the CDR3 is TGTGCCAGCAGTGAAGAGGACAGGGCGTACACTGAAGCTTTCTTT.

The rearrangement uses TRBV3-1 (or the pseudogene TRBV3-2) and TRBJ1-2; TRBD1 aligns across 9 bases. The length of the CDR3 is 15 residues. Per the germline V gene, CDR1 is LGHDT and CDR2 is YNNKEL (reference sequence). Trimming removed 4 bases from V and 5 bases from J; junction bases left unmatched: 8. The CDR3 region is CASSPGQGSGYGYTF. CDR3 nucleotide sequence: TGTGCCAGCAGCCCAGGACAGGGGAGTGGGTATGGCTACACCTTC.

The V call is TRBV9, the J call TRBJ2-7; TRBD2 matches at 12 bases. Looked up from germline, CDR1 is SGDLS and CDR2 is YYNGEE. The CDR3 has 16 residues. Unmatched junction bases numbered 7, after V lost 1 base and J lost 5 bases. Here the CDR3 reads CASSVILAGGQDEQYF. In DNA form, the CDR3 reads TGTGCCAGCAGCGTAATCCTAGCGGGAGGGCAAGACGAGCAGTACTTC.

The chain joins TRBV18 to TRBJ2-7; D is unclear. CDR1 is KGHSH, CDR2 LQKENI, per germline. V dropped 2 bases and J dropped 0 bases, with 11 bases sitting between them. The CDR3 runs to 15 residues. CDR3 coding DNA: TGTGCCAGCTCACCAGGCAGGTCCAGCTCCTACGAGCAGTACTTC. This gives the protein CASSPGRSSSYEQYF.

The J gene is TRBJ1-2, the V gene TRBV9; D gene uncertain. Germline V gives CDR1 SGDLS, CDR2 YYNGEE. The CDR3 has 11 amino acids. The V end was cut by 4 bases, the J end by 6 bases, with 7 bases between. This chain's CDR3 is CASSPRDGYTF. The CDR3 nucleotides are TGTGCCAGCAGCCCCCGGGATGGCTACACCTTC.

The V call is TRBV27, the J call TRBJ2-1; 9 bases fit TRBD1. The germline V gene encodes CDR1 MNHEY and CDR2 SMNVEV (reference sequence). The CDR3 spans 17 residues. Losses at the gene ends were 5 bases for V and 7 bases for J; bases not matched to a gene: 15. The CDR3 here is CASSKRQGDHYSNEQFF. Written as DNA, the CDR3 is TGTGCCAGCAGTAAAAGACAGGGGGACCATTATTCGAATGAGCAGTTCTTC.

CDR3 amino acids: CAIQKDTEAFF. CDR3 sequence (DNA): TGTGCCATACAGAAGGACACTGAAGCTTTCTTT. This sequence joins TRBV10-3 and TRBJ1-1, with D uncertain. The V end was cut by 9 bases, the J end by 3 bases, with 8 bases between. From germline, CDR1 is ENHRY and CDR2 SYGVKD. The CDR3 has 11 residues.

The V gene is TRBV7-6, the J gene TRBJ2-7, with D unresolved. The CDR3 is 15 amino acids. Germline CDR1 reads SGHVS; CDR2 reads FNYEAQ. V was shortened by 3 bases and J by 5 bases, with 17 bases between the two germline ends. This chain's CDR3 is CASSFRGVRTHEQYF. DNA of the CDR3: TGTGCCAGCAGCTTTCGAGGAGTGCGTACTCACGAGCAGTACTTC.

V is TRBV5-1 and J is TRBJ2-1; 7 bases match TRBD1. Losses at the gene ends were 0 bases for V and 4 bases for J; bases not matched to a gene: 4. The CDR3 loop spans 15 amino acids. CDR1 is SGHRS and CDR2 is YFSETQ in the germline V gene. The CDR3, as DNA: TGCGCCAGCAGCTTGGGACAGGGTGGGTACAATGAGCAGTTCTTC. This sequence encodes CASSLGQGGYNEQFF.

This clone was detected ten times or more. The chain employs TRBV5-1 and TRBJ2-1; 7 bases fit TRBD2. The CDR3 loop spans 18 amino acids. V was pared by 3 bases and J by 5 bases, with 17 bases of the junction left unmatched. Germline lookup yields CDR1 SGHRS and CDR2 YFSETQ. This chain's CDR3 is CASSWPQVGLGSDNEQFF. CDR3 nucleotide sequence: TGCGCCAGCAGCTGGCCGCAGGTAGGACTAGGATCCGACAATGAGCAGTTCTTC.

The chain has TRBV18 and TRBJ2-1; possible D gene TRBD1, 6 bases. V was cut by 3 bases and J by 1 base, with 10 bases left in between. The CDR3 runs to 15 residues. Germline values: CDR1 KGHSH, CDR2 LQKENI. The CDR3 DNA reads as TGTGCCAGCTCACCTGGACAGTTGTCCTACAATGAGCAGTTCTTC. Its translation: CASSPGQLSYNEQFF.

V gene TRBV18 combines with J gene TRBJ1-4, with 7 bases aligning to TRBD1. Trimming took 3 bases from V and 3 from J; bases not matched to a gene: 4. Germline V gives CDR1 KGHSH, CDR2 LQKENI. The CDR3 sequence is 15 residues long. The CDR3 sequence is CASSPGTDPNEKLFF. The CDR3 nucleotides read TGTGCCAGCTCACCGGGGACAGACCCTAATGAAAAACTGTTTTTT.

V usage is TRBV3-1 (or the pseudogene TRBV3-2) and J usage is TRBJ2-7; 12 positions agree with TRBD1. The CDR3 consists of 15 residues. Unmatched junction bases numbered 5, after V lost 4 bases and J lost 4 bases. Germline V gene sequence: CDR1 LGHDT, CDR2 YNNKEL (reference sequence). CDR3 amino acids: CASSPGTGGAYEQYF. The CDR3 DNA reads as TGTGCCAGCAGCCCGGGGACAGGGGGCGCTTACGAGCAGTACTTC.

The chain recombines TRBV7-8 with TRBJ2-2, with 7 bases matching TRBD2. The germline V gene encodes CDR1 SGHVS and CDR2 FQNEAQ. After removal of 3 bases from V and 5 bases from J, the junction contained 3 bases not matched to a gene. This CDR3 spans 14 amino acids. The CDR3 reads CASSFVGGTGELFF. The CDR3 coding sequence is TGTGCCAGCAGCTTTGTCGGGGGGACCGGGGAGCTGTTTTTT.

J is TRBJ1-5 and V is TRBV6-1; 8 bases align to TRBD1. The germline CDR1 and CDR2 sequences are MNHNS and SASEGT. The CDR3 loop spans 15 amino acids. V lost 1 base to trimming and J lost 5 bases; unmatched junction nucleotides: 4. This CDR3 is CASSEGTGGYQPQHF. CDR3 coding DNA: TGTGCCAGCAGTGAAGGAACAGGGGGTTATCAGCCCCAGCATTTT.

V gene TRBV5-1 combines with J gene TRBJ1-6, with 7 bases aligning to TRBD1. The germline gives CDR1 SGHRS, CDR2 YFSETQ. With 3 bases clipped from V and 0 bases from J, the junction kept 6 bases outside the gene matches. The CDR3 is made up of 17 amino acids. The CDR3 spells CASSSGQRSSYNSPLHF. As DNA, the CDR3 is TGCGCCAGCAGCTCGGGACAGCGGAGCTCCTATAATTCACCCCTCCACTTT.

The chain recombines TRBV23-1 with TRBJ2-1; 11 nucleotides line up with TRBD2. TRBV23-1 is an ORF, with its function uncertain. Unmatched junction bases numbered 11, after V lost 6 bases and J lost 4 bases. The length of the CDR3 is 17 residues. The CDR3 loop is CASSLAPGLAAYNEQFF. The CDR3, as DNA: TGCGCCAGCAGCCTAGCCCCGGGACTAGCGGCATACAATGAGCAGTTCTTC.

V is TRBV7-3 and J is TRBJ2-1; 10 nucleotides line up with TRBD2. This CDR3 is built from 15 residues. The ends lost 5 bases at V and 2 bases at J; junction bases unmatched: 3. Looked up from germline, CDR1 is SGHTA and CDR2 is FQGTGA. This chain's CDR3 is CASSLAGVTYNEQFF. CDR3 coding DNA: TGTGCCAGCAGCCTAGCGGGAGTAACCTACAATGAGCAGTTCTTC.

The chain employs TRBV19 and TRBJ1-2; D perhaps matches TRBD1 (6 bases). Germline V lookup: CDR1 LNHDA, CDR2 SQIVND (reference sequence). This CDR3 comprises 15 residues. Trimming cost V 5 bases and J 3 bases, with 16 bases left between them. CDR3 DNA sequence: TGTGCCAGTAGTGCGGACATTACAGGGTACTATGGCTACACCTTC. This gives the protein CASSADITGYYGYTF.

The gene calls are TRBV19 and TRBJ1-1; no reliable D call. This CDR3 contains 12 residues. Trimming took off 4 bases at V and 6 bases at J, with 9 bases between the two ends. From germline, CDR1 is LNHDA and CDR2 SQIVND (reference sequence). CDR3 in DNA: TGTGCCAGTAGTACCCAGGTGTCTGAAGCTTTCTTT. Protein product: CASSTQVSEAFF.

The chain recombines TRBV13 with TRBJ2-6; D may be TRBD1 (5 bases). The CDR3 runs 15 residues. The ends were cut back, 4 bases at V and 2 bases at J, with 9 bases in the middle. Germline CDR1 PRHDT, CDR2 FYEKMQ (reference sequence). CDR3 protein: CASSSKGAGANVLTF. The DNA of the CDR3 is TGTGCCAGCAGCTCGAAAGGGGCTGGGGCCAACGTCCTGACTTTC.

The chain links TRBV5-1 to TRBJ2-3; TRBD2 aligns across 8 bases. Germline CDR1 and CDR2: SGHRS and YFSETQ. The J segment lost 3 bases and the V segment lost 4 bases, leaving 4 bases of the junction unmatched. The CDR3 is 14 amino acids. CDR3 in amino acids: CASSNGLATDTQYF. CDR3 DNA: TGCGCCAGCAGCAACGGACTAGCAACAGATACGCAGTATTTT.

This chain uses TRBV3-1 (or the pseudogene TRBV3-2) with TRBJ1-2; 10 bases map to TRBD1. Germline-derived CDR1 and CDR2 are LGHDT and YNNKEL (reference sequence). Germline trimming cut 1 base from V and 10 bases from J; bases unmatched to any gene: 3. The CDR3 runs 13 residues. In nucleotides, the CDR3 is TGTGCCAGCAGCCAAGGGACAGGGGGGCTCTACACCTTC. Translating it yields CASSQGTGGLYTF.

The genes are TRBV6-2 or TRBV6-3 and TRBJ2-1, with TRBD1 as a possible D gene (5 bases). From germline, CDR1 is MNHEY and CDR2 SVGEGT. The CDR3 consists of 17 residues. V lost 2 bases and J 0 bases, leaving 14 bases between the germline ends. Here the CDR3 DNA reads TGTGCCAGCAGTTACGGTAGCAGGGAAAGCTCCTACAATGAGCAGTTCTTC. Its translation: CASSYGSRESSYNEQFF.

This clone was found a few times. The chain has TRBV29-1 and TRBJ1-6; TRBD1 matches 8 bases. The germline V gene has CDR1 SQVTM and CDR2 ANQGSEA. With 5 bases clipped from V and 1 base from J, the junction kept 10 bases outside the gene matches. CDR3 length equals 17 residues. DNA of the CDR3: TGCAGCGTTTACAGGGGGAGATTACGGTCCTATAATTCACCCCTCCACTTT. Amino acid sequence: CSVYRGRLRSYNSPLHF.

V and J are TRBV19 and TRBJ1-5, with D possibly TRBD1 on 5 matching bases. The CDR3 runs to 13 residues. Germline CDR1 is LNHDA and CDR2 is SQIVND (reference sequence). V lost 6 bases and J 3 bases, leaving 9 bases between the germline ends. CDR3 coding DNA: TGTGCCAGTAGAGGGGCTTACAATCAGCCCCAGCATTTT. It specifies CASRGAYNQPQHF.

CDR3 amino acids: CASSLGLQGLAGELYEQYF. The CDR3 bases are TGTGCCAGCAGCTTAGGCCTCCAGGGACTAGCGGGGGAATTATACGAGCAGTACTTC. This chain uses TRBV11-3 with TRBJ2-7, with 14 bases lining up with TRBD2. The CDR3 sequence is 19 residues long. With V trimmed by 1 base and J by 4 bases, 12 bases remained unmatched. Germline CDR1 is SGHNT and CDR2 is YENEEA.

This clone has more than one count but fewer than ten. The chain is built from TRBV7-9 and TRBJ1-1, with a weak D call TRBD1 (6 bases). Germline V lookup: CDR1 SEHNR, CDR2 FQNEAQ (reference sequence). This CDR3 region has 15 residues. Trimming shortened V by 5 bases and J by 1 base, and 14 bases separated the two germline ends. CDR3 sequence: CASSPPSRGNTEAFF. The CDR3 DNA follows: TGTGCCAGCAGCCCCCCCTCCAGGGGGAACACTGAAGCTTTCTTT. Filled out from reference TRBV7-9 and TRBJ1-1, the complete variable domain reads DTGVSQNPRHKITKRGQNVTFRCDPISEHNRLYWYRQTLGQGPEFLTYFQNEAQLEKSRLLSDRFSAERPKGSFSTLEIQRTEQGDSAMYLCASSPPSRGNTEAFFGQGTRLTVV.

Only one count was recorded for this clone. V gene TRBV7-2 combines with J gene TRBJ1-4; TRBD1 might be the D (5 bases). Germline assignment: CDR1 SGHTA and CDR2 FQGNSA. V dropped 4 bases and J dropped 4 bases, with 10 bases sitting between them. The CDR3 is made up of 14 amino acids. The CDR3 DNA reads TGTGCCAGCAGCTCCAACGGGGGTAATGAAAAACTGTTTTTT. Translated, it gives CASSSNGGNEKLFF.

DNA for the CDR3: TGCGCCAGCAGTGCCGCGGACTACCGGGGCCTGTGGTACTTC. As protein: CASSAADYRGLWYF. This chain links TRBV23-1 with TRBJ2-4; a weak D match, TRBD2 (6 bases). TRBV23-1 is placed among ORFs of uncertain function. This CDR3 region has 14 residues. The V end was cut by 5 bases, the J end by 15 bases, with 23 bases between.